This passage covers 20 T cell receptor beta chains from one sample sequenced in a study of T cells in Graves' hyperthyroidism and ophthalmopathy. RNA transcripts gave rise to amplified TCR beta CDR3 regions. The HTBI set primed first-round TCR CDR3 RT-PCR. TCRdb re-derived calls from the multiplex PCR reads in MiXCR, one entry per CDR3 protein. The sample has about 400,000 distinct CDR3 sequences, about a sixth seen once. The sequencing input was blood. All receptors come from a woman aged 18-30 years with Graves' hyperthyroidism.

This clonotype was seen ten or more times. The V call is TRBV7-9, the J call TRBJ1-5; no clear D. The CDR3 runs 15 residues. Per germline, CDR1 SEHNR and CDR2 FQNEAQ (reference sequence). V lost 1 base to trimming and J lost 2 bases, with 9 bases between them. CDR3 sequence: CASSLGAGGNQPQHF. The CDR3, as DNA: TGTGCCAGCAGCTTAGGCGCGGGCGGCAATCAGCCCCAGCATTTT.

This clonotype was recorded many times. The chain recombines TRBV28 with TRBJ2-7; D could derive from TRBD1 or TRBD2 (5 bases each). Germline-derived CDR1 and CDR2 are MDHEN and SYDVKM. The germline V and J ends were trimmed by 6 bases and 3 bases, with 15 bases remaining between them. There are 14 residues in the CDR3. CDR3 sequence: CASSSGTALYEQYF. Written as DNA, the CDR3 is TGTGCCAGCAGCTCCGGGACGGCCCTCTACGAGCAGTACTTC.

This clonotype was observed many times. This chain links TRBV5-6 with TRBJ1-5; no firm D call. The CDR3 contains 13 residues. CDR1 SGHDT and CDR2 YYEEEE come from the germline V gene. V was trimmed by 4 bases and J by 10 bases, leaving 15 bases between them. CDR3 amino acids: CASSTAGGIPQHF. In DNA form, the CDR3 reads TGTGCCAGCAGCACCGCAGGAGGCATACCCCAGCATTTT. Together with reference TRBV5-6 and TRBJ1-5, the CDR3 gives the full variable domain: DAGVTQSPTHLIKTRGQQVTLRCSPKSGHDTVSWYQQALGQGPQFIFQYYEEEERQRGNFPDRFSGHQFPNYSSELNVNALLLGDSALYLCASSTAGGIPQHFGDGTRLSIL.

At least ten counts were recorded for this clonotype. The genes are TRBV20-1 and TRBJ2-7, with 10 nucleotides matching TRBD1. The trim removed 6 bases at V and 6 bases at J, leaving 14 bases unmatched. Germline-derived CDR1 and CDR2 are DFQATT and SNEGSKA (reference sequence). This CDR3 contains 15 residues. In DNA form, the CDR3 reads TGCAGTGCGGGAGACAGGGGGCGACGGACCTCCGAGCAGTACTTC. Its translation: CSAGDRGRRTSEQYF.

The J gene is TRBJ2-7, the V gene TRBV9; D could derive from TRBD1 or TRBD2 (5 bases each). Germline V gives CDR1 SGDLS, CDR2 YYNGEE. Trimming took 4 bases from V and 1 from J, leaving 12 bases between them. The CDR3 has 14 residues. As DNA, the CDR3 is TGTGCCAGCAGCCGGGGCGGGCCATCCTACGAGCAGTACTTC. Its protein product is CASSRGGPSYEQYF.

This chain uses TRBV20-1 with TRBJ2-2; D is perhaps TRBD1 (7 bases). The CDR3 contains 16 residues. Per the germline V gene, CDR1 is DFQATT and CDR2 is SNEGSKA (reference sequence). Deletions cut 0 bases from V and 8 bases from J, with 19 bases between. The CDR3 DNA follows: TGCAGTGCTAGAGATGTGGCAGGGGGGAGCAAGGGGGAGCTGTTTTTT. This encodes CSARDVAGGSKGELFF.

At least ten counts were recorded for this clonotype. V gene TRBV12-3 or TRBV12-4 combines with J gene TRBJ2-3; unclear D gene. The V and J ends lost 6 bases and 2 bases respectively, with 6 bases between them. The CDR3 is 12 residues long. The CDR3 DNA follows: TGTGCCAGCAGAGTGGCCACAGATACGCAGTATTTT. Its translation: CASRVATDTQYF.

The table lists this clonotype with many counts. This chain links TRBV19 with TRBJ1-1, with D tentatively TRBD1 (5 bases). The CDR3 loop spans 13 amino acids. Germline V CDR1 and CDR2: LNHDA, SQIVND (reference sequence). With 7 bases removed from V and 4 bases from J, the gap between germline ends came to 13 bases. The CDR3 DNA reads as TGTGCCAGTAAGATTGGAGGGACCACTGAAGCTTTCTTT. Translated, it gives CASKIGGTTEAFF.

The gene calls are TRBV19 and TRBJ1-4; 10 positions match TRBD1. This CDR3 is built from 19 residues. The J segment lost 0 bases and the V segment lost 6 bases, leaving 13 bases of the junction unmatched. The V gene's germline CDR1 is LNHDA and CDR2 SQIVND (reference sequence). The CDR3 here is CASSPPPGQGTTTNEKLFF. Here the CDR3 DNA reads TGTGCCAGTAGCCCTCCCCCGGGACAGGGGACTACAACTAATGAAAAACTGTTTTTT.

In its sample, this clonotype was seen a few times. The chain joins TRBV9 to TRBJ1-4, with 7 nucleotides matching TRBD1. The CDR3 covers 14 residues. CDR1 SGDLS and CDR2 YYNGEE come from the germline V gene. V shed 4 bases and J 8 bases; nucleotides not matched to a gene: 8. The CDR3 nucleotides are TGTGCCAGCAGCCTTAGACAGGGAGACGAAAAACTGTTTTTT. Translation: CASSLRQGDEKLFF.

This clonotype came up many times. J is TRBJ2-3 and V is TRBV12-3 or TRBV12-4; 10 nucleotides align to TRBD2. The CDR3 sequence is 15 residues long. J lost 1 base, V lost 8 bases, and 6 bases had no gene match. Written as DNA, the CDR3 is TGTGCCAGCGGTCCTAGCGGGAGACGCACAGATACGCAGTATTTT. Its protein is CASGPSGRRTDTQYF.

This clonotype occurred a few times. The CDR3 bases are TGTGCCAGCAGGGCAGGGGGGCTTCTGGGGTACGAGCAGTACTTC. Translating gives CASRAGGLLGYEQYF. The chain combines TRBV7-8 with TRBJ2-7; possibly TRBD1 for D (7 bases). The V and J ends lost 6 bases and 4 bases respectively, with 19 bases between them. The CDR3 runs 15 residues. Germline CDR1 reads SGHVS; CDR2 reads FQNEAQ.

V gene TRBV28 combines with J gene TRBJ2-5, with 8 bases aligning to TRBD1. CDR1 and CDR2 (germline): MDHEN, SYDVKM. The CDR3 contains 15 residues. V gave up 5 bases and J gave up 3 bases; unmatched junction bases: 8. Written as DNA, the CDR3 is TGTGCCAGCAGTGAGGACAGGGAATTGGAAGAGACCCAGTACTTC. As protein: CASSEDRELEETQYF.

This chain connects TRBV30 to TRBJ2-7, with no clear D. Looked up from germline, CDR1 is GTSNPN and CDR2 is SVGIG (reference sequence). V lost 3 bases and J lost 3, with 9 bases in between. The CDR3 runs to 12 residues. CDR3 bases: TGTGCCTGGAGAAGTCACCTCTACGAGCAGTACTTC. Encoded protein: CAWRSHLYEQYF.

The chain recombines TRBV19 with TRBJ2-1; 8 bases are shared with TRBD2. Germline V gene lookup returns CDR1 LNHDA and CDR2 SQIVND (reference sequence). Trimming removed 5 bases from V and 9 bases from J; junction bases left unmatched: 6. The CDR3 is 13 amino acids. As DNA, the CDR3 is TGTGCCAGTAGTGAGCGGGAGATAACTGAGCAGTTCTTC. Protein: CASSEREITEQFF.

This clonotype showed up just once. The rearrangement links TRBV12-3 or TRBV12-4 to TRBJ1-2, with D perhaps matching TRBD1 (5 bases). The ends were cut back, 5 bases at V and 4 bases at J, with 11 bases in the middle. This CDR3 is 13 amino acids long. The CDR3 sequence: CASSNQGGYGYTF. CDR3 nucleotide sequence: TGTGCCAGCAGTAACCAGGGCGGCTATGGCTACACCTTC.

In DNA form, the CDR3 reads TGTGCCAGCAGCTTGCGGGGGGCCCTACGGGAGACCCAGTACTTC. It codes for CASSLRGALRETQYF. J is TRBJ2-5 and V is TRBV5-5; weak D call: TRBD2 (7 bases). The length of the CDR3 is 15 residues. Germline V CDR1 and CDR2: SGHKS, YYEKEE (reference sequence). Trimming stripped 1 base from V and 5 bases from J, with 15 bases between.

This clonotype was seen repeatedly, ten times or more. The CDR3 DNA reads TGTGCCAGCAGGAGGGTGTTAAACACTGAAGCTTTCTTT. Encoded protein: CASRRVLNTEAFF. The chain couples TRBV27 to TRBJ1-1; D call uncertain. There are 13 residues in the CDR3. Trimming stripped 6 bases from V and 2 bases from J, with 10 bases between. CDR1 and CDR2 from the germline V gene are MNHEY and SMNVEV (reference sequence).

This clonotype occurred many times. The J gene is TRBJ2-7, the V gene TRBV12-3 or TRBV12-4; 10 nucleotides agree with TRBD1. The J segment lost 4 bases and the V segment lost 7 bases, leaving 7 bases of the junction unmatched. The CDR3 sequence is 14 residues long. The CDR3 region is CASTLDRGLYEQYF. DNA of the CDR3: TGTGCCAGCACCCTCGACAGGGGGCTATACGAGCAGTACTTC.

In its sample, this clonotype was seen many times. The chain recombines TRBV30 with TRBJ2-2; D is possibly TRBD1 (6 bases). This CDR3 comprises 14 residues. Per the germline V gene, CDR1 is GTSNPN and CDR2 is SVGIG (reference sequence). Trimming took 5 bases from V and 1 from J, leaving 11 bases between them. In DNA form, the CDR3 reads TGTGCCTGGGAACCGGGACAGAACACCGGGGAGCTGTTTTTT. Protein product: CAWEPGQNTGELFF.